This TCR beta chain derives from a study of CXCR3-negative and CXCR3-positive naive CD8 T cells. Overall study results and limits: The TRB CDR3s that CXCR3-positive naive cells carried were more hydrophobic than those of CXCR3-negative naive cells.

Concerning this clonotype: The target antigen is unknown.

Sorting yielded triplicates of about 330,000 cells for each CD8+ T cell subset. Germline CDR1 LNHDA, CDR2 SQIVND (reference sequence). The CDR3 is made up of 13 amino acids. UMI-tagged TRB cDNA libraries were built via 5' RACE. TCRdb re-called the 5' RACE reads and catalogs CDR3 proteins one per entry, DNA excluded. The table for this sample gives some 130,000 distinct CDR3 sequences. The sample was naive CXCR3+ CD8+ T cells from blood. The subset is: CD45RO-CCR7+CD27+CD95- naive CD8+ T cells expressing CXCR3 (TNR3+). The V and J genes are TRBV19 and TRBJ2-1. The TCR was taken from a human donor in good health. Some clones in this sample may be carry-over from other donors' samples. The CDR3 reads CASSISGFNEQFF.